This T cell receptor beta chain was identified in a study of blood T cell repertoires in COVID-19 (dated by TCRdb to the early 2020s). About the full investigation: Samples from collaborators originated in the United States, Italy and Spain and spanned both the acute and convalescent phases of COVID-19. The prospective study material was composed of cDNA or gDNA derived from T cells, B-cell-depleted T cells, or PBMCs. Subjects who had been exposed to COVID-19, were actively infected with it, or had recovered from it provided the deeply sampled blood TCRbeta repertoires that made up the dataset. The repertoires were released in a freely available public database meant as a resource for research on the immune response to SARS-CoV-2. Samples came from the ongoing ImmuneRACE study (first 160 participants) plus 1,254 subjects from 6 global collaborators. Nearly every sample came with metadata listing a de-identified subject ID, COVID-19 status, age in years and sex. Where HLA class I and class II types were available, the types were taken from metadata supplied by the sample provider, not from assay-based typing.

The immunoSEQ Assay, a bias-controlled multiplex PCR, was used to amplify TCRbeta CDR3 regions from genomic DNA. In the original analysis: Nucleated cell counts per sample were estimated from amplification of reference gene primers within the assay. Sequence reads were collapsed and filtered to measure the absolute abundance of every unique TCRbeta CDR3 rearrangement. For each sample, productive Simpson clonality was calculated as the square root of Simpson's diversity index across productive rearrangements. Entries here come from immuneACCESS through TCRdb and include only in-frame sequences with V and J called. Some clones fail to appear in such tables; in the studies checked, an unresolved V gene covers under half of the shortfall, and the cause of the remainder is unknown. V and J calls plus clone size are reproduced from that table; the DNA served to infer D and trimming. The sample table contains hundreds of thousands of clones; only one count was recorded for roughly 85% of them. The ten most abundant clones make up around 0.97% of the sample.

The germline V gene sets CDR1 to SNHLY and CDR2 to FYNNEI. Including the terminal cysteine and phenylalanine, the CDR3 comprises 13 residues. The entry retains the CDR3 DNA only, 39 bases that are in frame from base 1. Here V drops 11 bases and J drops 4 bases, and the junction holds 3 bases not matched to any gene. What the research found in general, with its limitations: How much clinical and demographic metadata was included differed by source and by participant, and the metadata was provided uncurated.

As for this clone: The antigen it binds to is not known. There are no base qualities to consult, and no much larger clone falls within one base.

Whole blood was collected in K2EDTA tubes by collaborating institutions according to the institutions' own protocols. Collaborator samples were shipped for TCRbeta analysis as frozen whole blood, isolated PBMCs, or DNA extracted from either sample type. The receptor's source is a man aged 40-49 years with acute or convalescent COVID-19. What was sequenced was peripheral blood. The V and J genes are TRBV2 and TRBJ2-2; 11 central nucleotides agree with TRBD2. The CDR3 amino acid sequence is: CAGSGGGTGELFF. The DNA reads as follows: TGTGCCGGTAGCGGGGGGGGCACCGGGGAGCTGTTTTTT.